This T cell receptor (beta chain) derives from a study of cytomegalovirus exposure and HLA in healthy donors. This CDR3 comprises 15 residues. Germline CDR1 is SGHAT and CDR2 is FQDESV (reference sequence). With 5 bases clipped from V and 2 bases from J, the junction kept 4 bases outside the gene matches. Primers: 60 Vbeta forward and 13 Jbeta reverse. Using immunoSEQ multiplex PCR, the repertoire was profiled, and TCRdb retains in-frame clones only, with some absent. The table includes around 180,000 clones, more than 75% detected once. This sequence joins TRBV11-1 and TRBJ1-2; 11 bases match TRBD1. Sequenced: PBMCs. The source is a woman between 50 and 59 years old in good health and CMV-seronegative. CDR3: CASSRTGGANYGYTF. Here the CDR3 DNA reads TGTGCCAGCAGCCGGACAGGGGGCGCAAACTATGGCTACACCTTC.